The entry below gives a single TCR beta chain sequence along with its context. Its antigen is not identified. These data belong to a study of early T cells in non-severe SARS-CoV-2 infection. Background on the study: Chains from this unsorted whole-blood bulk RNA could not be paired. Study observations and caveats: Matches to VDJdb favored anti-spike CD8 responses and missed private and CD4 specificities.

This CDR3 spans 16 amino acids. V was trimmed by 1 base and J by 3 bases, leaving 15 bases between them. Germline V gene lookup returns CDR1 SGHVS and CDR2 FNYEAQ. Tagging with unique molecular identifiers was applied to individual cDNA molecules. TCRdb redid the calling of the 5' RACE reads with MiXCR, one entry per CDR3 protein. This table has just under 65,000 distinct CDR3 sequences, over 9% appearing once. The sequencing here drew on whole blood, taken at baseline. The rearrangement uses TRBV7-6 and TRBJ2-5; D remains ambiguous. The TCR comes from an adult who was a healthcare worker with PCR-confirmed SARS-CoV-2 infection or an uninfected control (not recorded which). CDR3 DNA sequence: TGTGCCAGCAGCTTAGATCTTTCGGCTGGAAAAGAGACCCAGTACTTC. Translated: CASSLDLSAGKETQYF.